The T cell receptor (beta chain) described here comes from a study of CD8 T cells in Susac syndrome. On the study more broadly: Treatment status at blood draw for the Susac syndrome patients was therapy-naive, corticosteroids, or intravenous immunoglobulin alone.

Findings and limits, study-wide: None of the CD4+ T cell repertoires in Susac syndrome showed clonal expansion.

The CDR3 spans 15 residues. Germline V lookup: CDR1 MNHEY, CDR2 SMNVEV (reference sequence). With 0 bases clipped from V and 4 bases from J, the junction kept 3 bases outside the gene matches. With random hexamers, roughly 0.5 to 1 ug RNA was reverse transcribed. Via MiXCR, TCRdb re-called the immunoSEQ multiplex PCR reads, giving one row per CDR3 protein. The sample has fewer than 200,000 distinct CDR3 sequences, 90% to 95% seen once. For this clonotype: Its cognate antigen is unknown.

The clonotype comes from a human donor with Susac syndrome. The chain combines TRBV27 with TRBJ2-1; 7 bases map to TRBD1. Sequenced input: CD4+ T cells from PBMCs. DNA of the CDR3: TGTGCCAGCAGTTTATCAGGGGGCGTATACAATGAGCAGTTCTTC. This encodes CASSLSGGVYNEQFF.